This T cell receptor beta chain originates from a study of shared clonotypes between healthy human individuals. Study-wide results and caveats: Rarefaction exposed incomplete sorted-subset sequencing despite large depth. Limited genetic and exposure-history diversity came from having few donors. Estimated richness was generally greater in naive than memory subsets.

The repertoire was sequenced with immunoSEQ multiplex PCR; TCRdb's copy has only in-frame clones and lacks some. This sample yields around 2.5 million clones, of which roughly 93% are seen a single time; around 0.4% belongs to the top ten. As for this clone: Its antigen is unidentified.

Memory CD4+ cells were the fraction left after CD45RA+ naive selection. Material: naive CD4+ T cells from PBMCs. Indicated subset: CD45RA+ positively selected. The receptor's source is a man between 18 and 35 years old in good health. Some clones in this sample may be carry-over from other donors' samples.

CDR3 bases: TGTGCCAGCAGCCCAAGGGATAGGGGTGAGACCCAGTACTTC. Its translation: CASSPRDRGETQYF. The chain links TRBV7-9 to TRBJ2-5, with TRBD1 as a possible D gene (5 bases). Trimming removed 5 bases at V and 5 bases at J, with 15 bases between. This CDR3 region has 14 residues. Per germline, CDR1 SEHNR and CDR2 FQNEAQ (reference sequence). Using reference TRBV7-9 and TRBJ2-5 for the parts outside the CDR3, the full variable domain is DTGVSQNPRHKITKRGQNVTFRCDPISEHNRLYWYRQTLGQGPEFLTYFQNEAQLEKSRLLSDRFSAERPKGSFSTLEIQRTEQGDSAMYLCASSPRDRGETQYFGPGTRLLVL.